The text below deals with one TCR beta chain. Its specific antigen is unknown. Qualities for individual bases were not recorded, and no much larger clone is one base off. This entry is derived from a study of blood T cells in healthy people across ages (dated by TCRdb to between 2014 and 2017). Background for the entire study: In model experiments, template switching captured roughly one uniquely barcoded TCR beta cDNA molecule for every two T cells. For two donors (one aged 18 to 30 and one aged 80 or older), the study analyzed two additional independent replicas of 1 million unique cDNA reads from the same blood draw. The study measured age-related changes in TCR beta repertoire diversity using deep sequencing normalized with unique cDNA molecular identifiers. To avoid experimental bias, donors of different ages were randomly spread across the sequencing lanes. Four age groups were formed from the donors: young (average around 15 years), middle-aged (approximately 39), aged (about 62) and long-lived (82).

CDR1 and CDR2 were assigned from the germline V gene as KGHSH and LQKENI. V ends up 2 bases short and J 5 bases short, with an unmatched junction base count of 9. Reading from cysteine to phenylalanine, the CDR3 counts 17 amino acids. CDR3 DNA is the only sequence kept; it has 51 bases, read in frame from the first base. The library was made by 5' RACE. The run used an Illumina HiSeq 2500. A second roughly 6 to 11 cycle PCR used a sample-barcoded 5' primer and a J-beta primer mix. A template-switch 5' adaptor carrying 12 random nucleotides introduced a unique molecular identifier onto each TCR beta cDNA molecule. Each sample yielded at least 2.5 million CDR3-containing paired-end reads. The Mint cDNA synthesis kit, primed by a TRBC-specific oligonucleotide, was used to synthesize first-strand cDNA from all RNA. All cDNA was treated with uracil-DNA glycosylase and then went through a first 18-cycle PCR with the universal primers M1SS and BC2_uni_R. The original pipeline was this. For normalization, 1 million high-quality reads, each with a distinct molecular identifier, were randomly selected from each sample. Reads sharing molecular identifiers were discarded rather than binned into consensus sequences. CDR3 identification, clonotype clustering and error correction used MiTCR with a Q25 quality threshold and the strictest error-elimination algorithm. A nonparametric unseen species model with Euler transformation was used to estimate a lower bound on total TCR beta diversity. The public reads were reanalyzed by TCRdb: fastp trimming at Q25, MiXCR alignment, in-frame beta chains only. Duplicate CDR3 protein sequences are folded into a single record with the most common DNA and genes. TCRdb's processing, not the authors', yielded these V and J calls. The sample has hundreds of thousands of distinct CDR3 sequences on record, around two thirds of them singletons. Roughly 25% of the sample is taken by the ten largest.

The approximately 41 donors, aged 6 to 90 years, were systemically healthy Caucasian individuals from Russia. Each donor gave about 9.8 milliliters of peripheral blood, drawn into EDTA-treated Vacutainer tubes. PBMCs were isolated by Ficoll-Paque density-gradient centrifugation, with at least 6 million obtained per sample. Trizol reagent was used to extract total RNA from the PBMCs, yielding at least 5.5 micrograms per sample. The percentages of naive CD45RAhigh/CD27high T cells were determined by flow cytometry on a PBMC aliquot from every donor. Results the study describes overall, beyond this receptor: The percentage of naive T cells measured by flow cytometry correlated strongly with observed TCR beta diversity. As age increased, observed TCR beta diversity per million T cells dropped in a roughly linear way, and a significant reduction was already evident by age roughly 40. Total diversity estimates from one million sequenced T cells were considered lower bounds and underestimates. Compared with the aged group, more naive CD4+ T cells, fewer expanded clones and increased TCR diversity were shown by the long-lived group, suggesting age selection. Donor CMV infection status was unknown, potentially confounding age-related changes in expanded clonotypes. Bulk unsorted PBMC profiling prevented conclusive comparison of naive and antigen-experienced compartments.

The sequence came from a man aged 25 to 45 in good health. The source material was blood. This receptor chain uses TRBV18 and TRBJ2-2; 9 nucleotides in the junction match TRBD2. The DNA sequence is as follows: TGTGCCAGCTCACCAAGTGAAGCCCTAGCGGGGACCGGGGAGCTGTTTTTT. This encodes CASSPSEALAGTGELFF.